This T cell receptor (beta chain) was observed in a study of T-cell reconstitution after alpha-beta-depleted transplantation in children. This clonotype has ten or more counts. After removal of 5 bases from V and 5 bases from J, the junction contained 11 bases not matched to a gene. From germline, CDR1 is KGHDR and CDR2 SFDVKD. The CDR3 consists of 16 residues. Library preparation (for TCRbeta) was performed with unique molecular identifiers. TCRdb independently ran MiXCR on the PCR reads; one entry per CDR3 protein. This table holds about 70,000 distinct CDR3 sequences, approximately 11% found once. This sequence originates from a boy aged 5-17 years with acute myeloid leukemia, due to receive a stem cell transplant. This sequence joins TRBV24-1 and TRBJ2-1; 7 positions agree with TRBD2. The specimen comprised PBMCs, sampled before TCRalphabeta/CD19-depleted stem cell transplant. This CDR3 is CATSATGGLQHNEQFF. The CDR3 DNA is TGTGCCACCAGTGCGACGGGGGGACTCCAACACAATGAGCAGTTCTTC.